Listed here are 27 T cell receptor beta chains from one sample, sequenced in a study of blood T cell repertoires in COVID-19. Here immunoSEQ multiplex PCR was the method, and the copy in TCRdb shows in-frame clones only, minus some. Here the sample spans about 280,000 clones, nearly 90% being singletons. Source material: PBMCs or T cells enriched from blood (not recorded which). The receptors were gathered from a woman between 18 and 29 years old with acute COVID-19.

The DNA for the CDR3 is TGTGCCAGCAGCCAAGAAGATAACAGGGGCCGTGGGAACATTCAGTACTTC. It codes for CASSQEDNRGRGNIQYF. The chain links TRBV4-2 to TRBJ2-4; 7 bases are a match to TRBD1. Germline loops: CDR1 LGHNA, CDR2 YNFKEQ. The CDR3 loop spans 17 amino acids. The V gene end was trimmed by 0 bases and the J gene end by 7 bases; junction bases not matched to a gene: 12.

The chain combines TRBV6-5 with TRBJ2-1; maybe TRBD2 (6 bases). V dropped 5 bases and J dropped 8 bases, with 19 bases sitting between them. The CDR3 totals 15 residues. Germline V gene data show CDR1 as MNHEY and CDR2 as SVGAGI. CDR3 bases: TGTGCCAGCAGTCCCCGGGACTCCCCGCGCGATGAGCAGTTCTTC. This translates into CASSPRDSPRDEQFF.

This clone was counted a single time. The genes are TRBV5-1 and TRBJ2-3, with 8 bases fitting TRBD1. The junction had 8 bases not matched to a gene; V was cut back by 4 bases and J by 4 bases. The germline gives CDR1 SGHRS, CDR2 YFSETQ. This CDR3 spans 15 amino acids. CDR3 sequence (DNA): TGCGCCAGCAGCCCGCGACAGGGGCTCCCAGATACGCAGTATTTT. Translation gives CASSPRQGLPDTQYF.

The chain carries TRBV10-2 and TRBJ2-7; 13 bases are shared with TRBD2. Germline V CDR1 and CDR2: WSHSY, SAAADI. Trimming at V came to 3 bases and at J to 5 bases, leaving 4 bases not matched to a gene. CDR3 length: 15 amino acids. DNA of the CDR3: TGCGCCAGCAGTGAAGGACTAGCGGGAGATAACGAGCAGTACTTC. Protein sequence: CASSEGLAGDNEQYF.

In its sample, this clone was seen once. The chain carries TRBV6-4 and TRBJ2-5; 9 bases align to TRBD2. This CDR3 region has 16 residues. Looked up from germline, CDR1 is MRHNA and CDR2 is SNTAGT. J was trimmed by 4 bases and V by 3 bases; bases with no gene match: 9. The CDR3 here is CASSDQISGSVETQYF. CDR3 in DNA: TGTGCCAGCAGTGATCAAATTAGCGGGAGCGTAGAGACCCAGTACTTC.

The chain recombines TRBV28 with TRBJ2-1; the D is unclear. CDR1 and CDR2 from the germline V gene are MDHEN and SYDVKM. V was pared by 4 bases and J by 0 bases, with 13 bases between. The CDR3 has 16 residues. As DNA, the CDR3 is TGTGCCAGCAGTTCCTTAGCTGCGAGCTCCTACAATGAGCAGTTCTTC. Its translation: CASSSLAASSYNEQFF.

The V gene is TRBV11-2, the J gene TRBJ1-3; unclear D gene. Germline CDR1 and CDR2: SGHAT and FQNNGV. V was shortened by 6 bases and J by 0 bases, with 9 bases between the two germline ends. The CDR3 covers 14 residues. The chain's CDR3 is CASSQRSSGNTIYF. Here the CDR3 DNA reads TGTGCCAGCAGTCAGAGGAGCTCTGGAAACACCATATATTTT.

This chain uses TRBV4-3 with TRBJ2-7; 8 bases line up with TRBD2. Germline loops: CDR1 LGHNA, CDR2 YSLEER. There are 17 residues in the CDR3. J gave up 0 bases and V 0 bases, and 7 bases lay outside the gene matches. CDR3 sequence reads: CASSQDLVAGNSYEQYF. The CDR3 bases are TGCGCCAGCAGCCAAGATCTTGTAGCGGGAAACTCCTACGAGCAGTACTTC.

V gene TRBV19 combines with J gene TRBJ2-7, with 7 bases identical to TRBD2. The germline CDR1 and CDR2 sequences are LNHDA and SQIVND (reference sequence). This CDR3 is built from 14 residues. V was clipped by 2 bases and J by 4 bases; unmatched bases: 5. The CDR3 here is CASSIREGPYEQYF. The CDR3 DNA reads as TGTGCCAGTAGTATAAGGGAGGGACCTTACGAGCAGTACTTC.

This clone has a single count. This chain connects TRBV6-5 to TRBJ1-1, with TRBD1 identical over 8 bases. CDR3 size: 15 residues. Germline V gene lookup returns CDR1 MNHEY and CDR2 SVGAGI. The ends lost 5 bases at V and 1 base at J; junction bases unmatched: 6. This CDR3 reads CASSQRTGKNTEAFF. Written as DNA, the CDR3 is TGTGCCAGCAGTCAAAGGACAGGGAAGAACACTGAAGCTTTCTTT.

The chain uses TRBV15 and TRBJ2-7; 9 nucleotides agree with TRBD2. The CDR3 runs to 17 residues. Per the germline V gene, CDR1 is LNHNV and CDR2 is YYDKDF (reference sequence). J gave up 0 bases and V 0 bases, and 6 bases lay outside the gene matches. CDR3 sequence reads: CATSRDPAGGLSYEQYF. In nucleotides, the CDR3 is TGTGCCACCAGCAGAGATCCAGCGGGAGGACTCTCCTACGAGCAGTACTTC.

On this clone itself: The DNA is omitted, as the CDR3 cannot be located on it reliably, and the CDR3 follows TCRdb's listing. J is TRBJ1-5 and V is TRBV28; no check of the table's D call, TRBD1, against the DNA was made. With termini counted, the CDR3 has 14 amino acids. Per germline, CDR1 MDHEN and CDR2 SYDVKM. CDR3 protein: CASSILAPPLAQHF.

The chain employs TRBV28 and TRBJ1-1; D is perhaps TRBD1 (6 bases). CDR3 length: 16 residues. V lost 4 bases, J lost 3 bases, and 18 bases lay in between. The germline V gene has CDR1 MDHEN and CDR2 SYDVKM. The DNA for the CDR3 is TGTGCCAGCAGTTCCCCCGCCTCAGGGGCTGACACTGAAGCTTTCTTT. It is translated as CASSSPASGADTEAFF. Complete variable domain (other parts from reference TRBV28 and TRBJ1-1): DVKVTQSSRYLVKRTGEKVFLECVQDMDHENMFWYRQDPGLGLRLIYFSYDVKMKEKGDIPEGYSVSREKKERFSLILESASTNQTSMYLCASSSPASGADTEAFFGQGTRLTVV.

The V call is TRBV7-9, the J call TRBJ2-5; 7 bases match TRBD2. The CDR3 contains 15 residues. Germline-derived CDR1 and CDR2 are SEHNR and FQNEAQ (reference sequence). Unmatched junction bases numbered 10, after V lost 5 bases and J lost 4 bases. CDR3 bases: TGTGCCAGCAGCCCCGGACTAGGGATGGGAGAGACCCAGTACTTC. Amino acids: CASSPGLGMGETQYF.

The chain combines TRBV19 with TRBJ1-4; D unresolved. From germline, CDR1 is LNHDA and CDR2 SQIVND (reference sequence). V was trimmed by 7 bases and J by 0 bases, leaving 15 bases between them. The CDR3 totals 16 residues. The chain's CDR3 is CASIKGGHATNEKLFF. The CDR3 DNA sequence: TGTGCCAGTATAAAAGGAGGGCATGCAACTAATGAAAAACTGTTTTTT. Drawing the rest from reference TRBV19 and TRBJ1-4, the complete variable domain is DGGITQSPKYLFRKEGQNVTLSCEQNLNHDAMYWYRQDPGQGLRLIYYSQIVNDFQKGDIAEGYSVSREKKESFPLTVTSAQKNPTAFYLCASIKGGHATNEKLFFGSGTQLSVL.

The DNA of the CDR3 is TGTGCCAGCAGCCAACTTGGTACAACTGAAGCTTTCTTT. As protein: CASSQLGTTEAFF. V is TRBV4-2 and J is TRBJ1-1, with unresolved D. V lost 2 bases, J lost 5 bases, and 9 bases lay in between. The CDR3 covers 13 residues. Germline V gene data show CDR1 as LGHNA and CDR2 as YNFKEQ.

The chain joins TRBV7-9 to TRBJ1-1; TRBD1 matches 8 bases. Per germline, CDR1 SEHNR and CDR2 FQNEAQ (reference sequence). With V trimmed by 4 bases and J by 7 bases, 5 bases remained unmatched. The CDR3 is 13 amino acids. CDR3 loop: CASSSRGPDEAFF. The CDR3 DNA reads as TGTGCCAGCAGCTCCAGGGGGCCGGATGAAGCTTTCTTT.

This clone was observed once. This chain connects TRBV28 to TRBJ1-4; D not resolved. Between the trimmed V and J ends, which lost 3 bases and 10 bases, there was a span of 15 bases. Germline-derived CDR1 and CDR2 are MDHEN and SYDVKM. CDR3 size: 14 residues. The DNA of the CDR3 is TGTGCCAGCAGTTTCCGATCACACCCCCGAAAACTGTTTTTT. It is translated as CASSFRSHPRKLFF.

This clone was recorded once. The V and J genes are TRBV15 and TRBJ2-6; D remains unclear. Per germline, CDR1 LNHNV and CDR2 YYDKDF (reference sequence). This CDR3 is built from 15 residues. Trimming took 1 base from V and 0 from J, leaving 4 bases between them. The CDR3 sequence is CATSRVHSGANVLTF. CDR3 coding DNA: TGTGCCACCAGCAGAGTTCACTCTGGGGCCAACGTCCTGACTTTC.

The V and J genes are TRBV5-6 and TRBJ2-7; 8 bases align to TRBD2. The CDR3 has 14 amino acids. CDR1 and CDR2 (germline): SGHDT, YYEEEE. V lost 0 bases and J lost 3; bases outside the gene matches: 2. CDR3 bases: TGTGCCAGCAGCTTGGGCGGGGGGCACTACGAGCAGTACTTC. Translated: CASSLGGGHYEQYF.

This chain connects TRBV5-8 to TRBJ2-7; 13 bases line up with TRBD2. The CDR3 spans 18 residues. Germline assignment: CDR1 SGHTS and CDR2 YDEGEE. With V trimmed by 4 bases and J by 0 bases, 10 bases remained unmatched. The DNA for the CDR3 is TGTGCCAGCAGCCGCGGACTAGCGGGGGACCCCAGCTCCTACGAGCAGTACTTC. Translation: CASSRGLAGDPSSYEQYF.

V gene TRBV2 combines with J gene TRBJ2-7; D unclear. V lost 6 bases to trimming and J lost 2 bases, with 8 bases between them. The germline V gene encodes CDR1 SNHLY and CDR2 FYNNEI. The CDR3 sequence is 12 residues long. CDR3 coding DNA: TGTGCCAGCAGCGCGTCCCCCTACGAGCAGTACTTC. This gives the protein CASSASPYEQYF.

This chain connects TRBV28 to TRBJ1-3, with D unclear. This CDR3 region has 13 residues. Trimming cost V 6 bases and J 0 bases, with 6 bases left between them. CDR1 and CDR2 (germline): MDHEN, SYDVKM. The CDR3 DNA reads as TGTGCCAGCAGAGCTAGCTCTGGAAACACCATATATTTT. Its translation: CASRASSGNTIYF.

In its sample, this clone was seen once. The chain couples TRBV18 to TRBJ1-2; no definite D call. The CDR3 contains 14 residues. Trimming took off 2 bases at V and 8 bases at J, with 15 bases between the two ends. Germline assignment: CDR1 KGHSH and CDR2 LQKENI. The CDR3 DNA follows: TGTGCCAGCTCACCAGCGGGGTTATCTCAGGGCTACACCTTC. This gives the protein CASSPAGLSQGYTF.

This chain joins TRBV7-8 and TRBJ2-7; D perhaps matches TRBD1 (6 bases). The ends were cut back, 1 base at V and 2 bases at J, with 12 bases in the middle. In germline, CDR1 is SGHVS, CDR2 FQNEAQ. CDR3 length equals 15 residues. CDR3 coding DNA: TGTGCCAGCAGCTTAGACAGGGACCTTACCTACGAGCAGTACTTC. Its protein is CASSLDRDLTYEQYF.

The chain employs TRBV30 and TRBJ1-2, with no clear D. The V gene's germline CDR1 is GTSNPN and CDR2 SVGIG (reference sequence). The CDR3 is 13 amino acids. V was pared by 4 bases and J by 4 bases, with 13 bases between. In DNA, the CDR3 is TGTGCCTGGATCCCTACCTACGGCTATGGCTACACCTTC. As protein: CAWIPTYGYGYTF.

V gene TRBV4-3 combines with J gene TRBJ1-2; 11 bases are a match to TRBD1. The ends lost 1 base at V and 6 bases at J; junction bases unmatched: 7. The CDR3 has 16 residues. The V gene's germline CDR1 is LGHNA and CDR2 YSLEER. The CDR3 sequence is CASSQAPGQGANGYTF. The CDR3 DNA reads TGCGCCAGCAGCCAAGCCCCAGGACAGGGGGCAAATGGCTACACCTTC.